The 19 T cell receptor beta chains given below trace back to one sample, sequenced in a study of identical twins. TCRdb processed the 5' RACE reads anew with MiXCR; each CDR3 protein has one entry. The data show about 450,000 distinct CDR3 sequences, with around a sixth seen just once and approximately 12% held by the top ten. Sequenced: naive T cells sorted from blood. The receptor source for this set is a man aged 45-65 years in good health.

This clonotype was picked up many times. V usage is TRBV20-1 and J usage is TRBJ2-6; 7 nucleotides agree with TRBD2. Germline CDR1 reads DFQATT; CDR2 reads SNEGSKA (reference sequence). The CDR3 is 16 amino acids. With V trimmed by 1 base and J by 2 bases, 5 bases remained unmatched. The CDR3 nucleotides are TGCAGTGCTAGAGCGGGAGGATGGACTGGGGCCAACGTCCTGACTTTC. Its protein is CSARAGGWTGANVLTF.

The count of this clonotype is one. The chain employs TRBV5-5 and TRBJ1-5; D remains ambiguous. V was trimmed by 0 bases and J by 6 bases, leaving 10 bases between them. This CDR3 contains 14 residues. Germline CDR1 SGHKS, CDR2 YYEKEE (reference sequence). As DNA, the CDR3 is TGTGCCAGCAGCTTGGGGACCTGGGGTCAGCCCCAGCATTTT. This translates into CASSLGTWGQPQHF. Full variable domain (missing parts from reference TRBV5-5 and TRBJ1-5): DAGVTQSPTHLIKTRGQQVTLRCSPISGHKSVSWYQQVLGQGPQFIFQYYEKEERGRGNFPDRFSARQFPNYSSELNVNALLLGDSALYLCASSLGTWGQPQHFGDGTRLSIL.

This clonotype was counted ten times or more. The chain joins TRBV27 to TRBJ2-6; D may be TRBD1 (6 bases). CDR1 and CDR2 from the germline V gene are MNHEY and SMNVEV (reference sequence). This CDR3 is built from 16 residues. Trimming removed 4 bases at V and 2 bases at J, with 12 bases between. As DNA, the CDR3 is TGTGCCAGCAGTTACACAGGGTTCACTGGGGCCAACGTCCTGACTTTC. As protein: CASSYTGFTGANVLTF.

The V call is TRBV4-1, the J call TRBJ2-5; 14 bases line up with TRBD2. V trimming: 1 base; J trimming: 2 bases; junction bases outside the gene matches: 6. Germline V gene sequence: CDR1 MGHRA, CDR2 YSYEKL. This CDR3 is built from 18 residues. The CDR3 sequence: CASSQGTSGGLRQETQYF. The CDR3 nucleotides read TGCGCCAGCAGCCAAGGGACTAGCGGGGGGCTCCGACAAGAGACCCAGTACTTC.

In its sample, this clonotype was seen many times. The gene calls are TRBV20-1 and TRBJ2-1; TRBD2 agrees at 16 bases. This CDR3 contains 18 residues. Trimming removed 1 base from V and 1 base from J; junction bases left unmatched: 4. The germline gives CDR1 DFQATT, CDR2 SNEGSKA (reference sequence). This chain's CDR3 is CSARGGLAGGPSYNEQFF. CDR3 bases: TGCAGTGCTAGAGGGGGACTAGCGGGGGGGCCGTCCTACAATGAGCAGTTCTTC.

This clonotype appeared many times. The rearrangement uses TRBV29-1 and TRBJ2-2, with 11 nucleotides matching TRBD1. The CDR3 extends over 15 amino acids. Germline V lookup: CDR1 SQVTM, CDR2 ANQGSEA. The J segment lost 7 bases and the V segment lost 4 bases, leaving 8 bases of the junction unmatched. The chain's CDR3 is CSVVPDRGLIGELFF. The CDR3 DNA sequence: TGCAGCGTTGTCCCGGACAGGGGGCTTATCGGGGAGCTGTTTTTT.

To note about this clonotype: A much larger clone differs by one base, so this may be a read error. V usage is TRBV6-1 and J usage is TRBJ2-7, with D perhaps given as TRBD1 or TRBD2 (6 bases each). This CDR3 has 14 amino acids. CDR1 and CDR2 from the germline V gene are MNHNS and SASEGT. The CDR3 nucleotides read TGTGCCAGCAGTGAAGTGGGGGGCACCTACGCGCAGTACTTC. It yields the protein CASSEVGGTYAQYF.

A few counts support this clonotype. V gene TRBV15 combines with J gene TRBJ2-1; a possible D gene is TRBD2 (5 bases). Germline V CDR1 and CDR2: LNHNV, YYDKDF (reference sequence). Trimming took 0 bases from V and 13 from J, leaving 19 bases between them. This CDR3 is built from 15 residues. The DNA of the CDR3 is TGTGCCACCAGCAGAGATTTTGATGACGGGATGGGACAGTTCTTC. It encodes CATSRDFDDGMGQFF.

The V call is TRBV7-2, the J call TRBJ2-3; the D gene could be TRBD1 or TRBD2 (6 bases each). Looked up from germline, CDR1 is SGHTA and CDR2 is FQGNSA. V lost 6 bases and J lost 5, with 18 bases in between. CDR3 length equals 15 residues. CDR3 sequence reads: CASSPGHLGGDTQYF. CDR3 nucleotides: TGTGCCAGCAGTCCGGGACATTTGGGGGGAGATACGCAGTATTTT. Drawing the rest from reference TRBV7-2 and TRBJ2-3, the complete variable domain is GAGVSQSPSNKVTEKGKDVELRCDPISGHTALYWYRQSLGQGLEFLIYFQGNSAPDKSGLPSDRFSAERTGGSVSTLTIQRTQQEDSAVYLCASSPGHLGGDTQYFGPGTRLTVL.

CDR3 nucleotide sequence: TGTGCCAGCAGTTTGAGCGGACAGGGAGGTTCACCCCTCCACTTT. It encodes CASSLSGQGGSPLHF. V gene TRBV12-3 or TRBV12-4 combines with J gene TRBJ1-6; 8 nucleotides match TRBD1. The CDR3 extends over 15 amino acids. After removal of 3 bases from V and 9 bases from J, the junction contained 7 bases not matched to a gene.

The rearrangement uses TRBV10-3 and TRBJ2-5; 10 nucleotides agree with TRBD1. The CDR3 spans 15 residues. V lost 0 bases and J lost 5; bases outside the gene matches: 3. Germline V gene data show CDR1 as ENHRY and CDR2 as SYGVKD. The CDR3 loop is CAISESTGGAETQYF. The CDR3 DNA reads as TGTGCCATCAGTGAGTCGACAGGGGGCGCGGAGACCCAGTACTTC.

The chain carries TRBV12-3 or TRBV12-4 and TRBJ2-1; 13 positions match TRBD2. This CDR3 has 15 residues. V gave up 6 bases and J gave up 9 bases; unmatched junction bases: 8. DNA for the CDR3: TGTGCCAGCAGACCCGGGACTAGCGGGAACGGTGAGCAGTTCTTC. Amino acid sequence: CASRPGTSGNGEQFF.

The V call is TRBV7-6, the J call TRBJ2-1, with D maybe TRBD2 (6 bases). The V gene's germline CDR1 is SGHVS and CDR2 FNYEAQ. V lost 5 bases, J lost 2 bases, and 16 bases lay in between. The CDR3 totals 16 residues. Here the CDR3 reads CASSPLVADPYNEQFF. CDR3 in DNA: TGTGCCAGCAGCCCCTTGGTAGCGGACCCCTACAATGAGCAGTTCTTC.

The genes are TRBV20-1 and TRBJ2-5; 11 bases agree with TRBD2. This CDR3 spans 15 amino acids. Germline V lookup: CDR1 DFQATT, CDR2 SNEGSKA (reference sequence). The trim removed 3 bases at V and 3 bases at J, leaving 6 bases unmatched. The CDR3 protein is CSASMVAGGKETQYF. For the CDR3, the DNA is TGCAGTGCTAGTATGGTAGCGGGGGGGAAAGAGACCCAGTACTTC.

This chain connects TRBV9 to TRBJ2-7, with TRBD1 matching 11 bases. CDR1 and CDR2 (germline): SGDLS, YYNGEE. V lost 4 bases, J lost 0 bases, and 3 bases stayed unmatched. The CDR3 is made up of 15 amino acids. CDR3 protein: CASSIGQGASYEQYF. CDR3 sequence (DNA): TGTGCCAGCAGCATAGGACAGGGGGCCTCCTACGAGCAGTACTTC.

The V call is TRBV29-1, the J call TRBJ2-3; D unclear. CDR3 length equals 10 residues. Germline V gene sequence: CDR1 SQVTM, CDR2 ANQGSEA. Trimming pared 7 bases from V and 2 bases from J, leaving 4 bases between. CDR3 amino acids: CSAYTDTQYF. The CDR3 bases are TGCAGCGCTTACACAGATACGCAGTATTTT.

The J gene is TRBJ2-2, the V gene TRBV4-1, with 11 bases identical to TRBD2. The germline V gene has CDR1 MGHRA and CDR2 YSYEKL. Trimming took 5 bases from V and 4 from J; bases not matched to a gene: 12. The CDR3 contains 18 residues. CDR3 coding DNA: TGCGCCAGCAGCAGGGGACCAACGGGACTAGCGGCCACCGGGGAGCTGTTTTTT. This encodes CASSRGPTGLAATGELFF.

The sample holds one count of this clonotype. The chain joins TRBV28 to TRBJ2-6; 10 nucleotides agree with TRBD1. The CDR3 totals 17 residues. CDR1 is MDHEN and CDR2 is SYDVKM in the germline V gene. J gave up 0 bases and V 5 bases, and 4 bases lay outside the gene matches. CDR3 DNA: TGTGCCAGCAGTAAATGGACAGGGGGCTCTGGGGCCAACGTCCTGACTTTC. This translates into CASSKWTGGSGANVLTF.

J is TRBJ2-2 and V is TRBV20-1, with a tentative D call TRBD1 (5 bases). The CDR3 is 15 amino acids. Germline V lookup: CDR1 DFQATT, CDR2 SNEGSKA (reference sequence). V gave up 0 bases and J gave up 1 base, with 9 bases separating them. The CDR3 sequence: CSARDPRGNTGELFF. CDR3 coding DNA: TGCAGTGCTAGAGATCCTAGGGGGAACACCGGGGAGCTGTTTTTT.